The 15 T cell receptor beta chains presented below share a single source sample, sequenced in a study of siplizumab effects on memory and regulatory T cells. The method was immunoSEQ multiplex PCR; TCRdb's version includes in-frame clones alone and lacks a portion of them. Of 80,000 to 130,000 clones detected, 94% appear once; the ten largest clones hold approximately 0.58%. The source material was Tregs sorted from blood. These receptors all stem from a human donor in good health.

In DNA, the CDR3 is TGTGCCAGCAGCTTTTTCAGGGTCGGTGAAAAACTGTTTTTT. Translation: CASSFFRVGEKLFF. The chain couples TRBV7-8 to TRBJ1-4, with a tentative D call TRBD1 (5 bases). Trimming cost V 3 bases and J 7 bases, with 12 bases left between them. This CDR3 has 14 residues. Germline CDR1 and CDR2: SGHVS and FQNEAQ.

The chain combines TRBV30 with TRBJ2-7; D is possibly TRBD1 (5 bases). Between the trimmed V and J ends, which lost 4 bases and 4 bases, there was a span of 11 bases. The CDR3 extends over 12 amino acids. Germline CDR1 reads GTSNPN; CDR2 reads SVGIG (reference sequence). CDR3 sequence reads: CAWTLGQYEQYF. The CDR3, as DNA: TGTGCCTGGACCCTCGGACAATACGAGCAGTACTTC. The full variable domain, in which reference TRBV30 and TRBJ2-7 provide the parts outside the CDR3, is SQTIHQWPATLVQPVGSPLSLECTVEGTSNPNLYWYRQAAGRGLQLLFYSVGIGQISSEVPQNLSASRPQDRQFILSSKKLLLSDSGFYLCAWTLGQYEQYFGPGTRLTVT.

A single count supports this clone. V is TRBV6-6 and J is TRBJ1-5; unclear D gene. The CDR3 loop spans 13 amino acids. Trimming removed 7 bases at V and 0 bases at J, with 7 bases between. The V gene's germline CDR1 is MNHNY and CDR2 SVGAGI (reference sequence). The CDR3 DNA sequence: TGTGCCAGCAAACCCTATAGCAATCAGCCCCAGCATTTT. Protein: CASKPYSNQPQHF.

This rearrangement joins TRBV20-1 to TRBJ2-5; D uncertain. In germline, CDR1 is DFQATT, CDR2 SNEGSKA (reference sequence). V was trimmed by 6 bases and J by 5 bases, leaving 10 bases between them. This CDR3 contains 11 residues. The CDR3: CSAQNLETQYF. The DNA for the CDR3 is TGCAGTGCCCAAAACCTGGAGACCCAGTACTTC.

The chain is built from TRBV11-2 and TRBJ2-2; D assignment may be TRBD1 or TRBD2 (5 bases each). Germline-derived CDR1 and CDR2 are SGHAT and FQNNGV. With 5 bases removed from V and 7 bases from J, the gap between germline ends came to 17 bases. This CDR3 has 15 amino acids. CDR3 sequence (DNA): TGTGCCAGCAGCCCACGACCGGGGCAACACGGGGAGCTGTTTTTT. This gives the protein CASSPRPGQHGELFF.

This clone is a singleton in its sample. The rearrangement uses TRBV9 and TRBJ2-7, with 8 bases matching TRBD2. The CDR3 totals 17 residues. J gave up 6 bases and V 4 bases, and 18 bases lay outside the gene matches. The germline gives CDR1 SGDLS, CDR2 YYNGEE. The CDR3 is CASSPGLVIIRGCEQYF. CDR3 nucleotides: TGTGCCAGCAGCCCGGGACTAGTCATTATTCGTGGCTGCGAGCAGTACTTC.

This clone was counted a single time. The chain couples TRBV5-6 to TRBJ1-5, with D maybe TRBD1 (5 bases). The germline CDR1 and CDR2 sequences are SGHDT and YYEEEE. This CDR3 has 15 amino acids. Trimming stripped 1 base from V and 6 bases from J, with 14 bases between. As DNA, the CDR3 is TGTGCCAGCAGCTTGAACGGCAGGGTAGGTCAGCCCCAGCATTTT. It codes for CASSLNGRVGQPQHF.

This clone was seen just once. The V and J genes are TRBV30 and TRBJ2-7; D uncertain. The CDR3 is 12 amino acids. Per germline, CDR1 GTSNPN and CDR2 SVGIG (reference sequence). With 4 bases removed from V and 1 base from J, the gap between germline ends came to 8 bases. CDR3: CAWNRMSYEQYF. The CDR3 nucleotides read TGTGCCTGGAACCGGATGTCCTACGAGCAGTACTTC.

The chain links TRBV12-5 to TRBJ2-7, with 14 bases lining up with TRBD2. With V trimmed by 5 bases and J by 5 bases, 5 bases remained unmatched. There are 15 residues in the CDR3. Germline CDR1 LGHNT, CDR2 FRNRAP. CDR3 loop: CASGTGLAGVHEQYF. In nucleotides, the CDR3 is TGTGCTAGTGGTACGGGACTAGCGGGAGTTCACGAGCAGTACTTC.

The chain is built from TRBV5-1 and TRBJ2-7; the match to TRBD2 covers 9 bases. The CDR3 runs to 15 residues. Germline V lookup: CDR1 SGHRS, CDR2 YFSETQ. After removal of 5 bases from V and 0 bases from J, the junction contained 6 bases not matched to a gene. The CDR3: CASRTLAGSSYEQYF. CDR3 sequence (DNA): TGCGCCAGCAGGACTCTAGCGGGGAGCTCCTACGAGCAGTACTTC.

This chain connects TRBV25-1 to TRBJ1-4; D ambiguous. CDR1 and CDR2 from the germline V gene are MGHDK and SYGVNS. V was trimmed by 3 bases and J by 6 bases, leaving 5 bases between them. The CDR3 extends over 12 amino acids. The CDR3 loop reads CASSDPYEKLFF. For the CDR3, the DNA is TGTGCCAGCAGTGATCCGTATGAAAAACTGTTTTTT.

The V call is TRBV5-1, the J call TRBJ2-7; possibly TRBD2 for D (6 bases). Trimming removed 3 bases from V and 6 bases from J, with 19 bases in between. Per germline, CDR1 SGHRS and CDR2 YFSETQ. The CDR3 runs 15 residues. As DNA, the CDR3 is TGCGCCAGCAGCTCATTAGGGACTGCCCTTGGCGAGCAGTACTTC. Its protein product is CASSSLGTALGEQYF.

This chain links TRBV6-1 with TRBJ2-1; TRBD2 matches 7 bases. Per the germline V gene, CDR1 is MNHNS and CDR2 is SASEGT. The J segment lost 14 bases and the V segment lost 6 bases, leaving 7 bases of the junction unmatched. The CDR3 has 11 residues. CDR3 nucleotides: TGTGCCAGCAGCGAACTAGCGCGGGAGTTCTTC. It translates to CASSELAREFF.

The genes are TRBV4-1 and TRBJ2-1, with D hard to call. The germline V gene has CDR1 MGHRA and CDR2 YSYEKL. V shed 5 bases and J shed 13 bases, with 12 bases lying between them. This CDR3 contains 11 residues. The CDR3 bases are TGCGCCAGCAGCGCTCACAAGATTCAGTTCTTC. Residues: CASSAHKIQFF.

The chain combines TRBV5-1 with TRBJ1-4, with D unclear. Germline V lookup: CDR1 SGHRS, CDR2 YFSETQ. V was trimmed by 0 bases and J by 5 bases, leaving 8 bases between them. CDR3 length: 14 amino acids. The CDR3 reads CASSLVGMNEKLFF. In DNA form, the CDR3 reads TGCGCCAGCAGCTTGGTTGGTATGAATGAAAAACTGTTTTTT.